Following are 2 T cell receptor beta chains from one sample sequenced in a study of memory CD4+ T cells and cytomegalovirus serostatus. Single viable CD3+CD4+CD8-CD45RO+ cells were sorted as the memory CD4+ T cells. Profiled with immunoSEQ multiplex PCR; TCRdb holds only in-frame clones, not every one. Here the sample spans 46,000 or so clones, around 80% being singletons. Sequences were obtained from memory CD4+ T cells from blood. The receptors here all came from an adult in good health and CMV-seronegative.

The chain carries TRBV19 and TRBJ1-2, with D perhaps TRBD1 (5 bases). Trimming removed 6 bases from V and 5 bases from J, with 19 bases in between. Germline V CDR1 and CDR2: LNHDA, SQIVND (reference sequence). This CDR3 is built from 15 residues. CDR3 bases: TGTGCCAGTAGGGGTACCGGGGCGAGTCCGTATGGCTACACCTTC. Its translation: CASRGTGASPYGYTF.

This chain links TRBV19 with TRBJ1-1, with 9 positions matching TRBD1. Germline loops: CDR1 LNHDA, CDR2 SQIVND (reference sequence). The CDR3 runs to 13 residues. V shed 5 bases and J 13 bases; nucleotides not matched to a gene: 11. The CDR3 nucleotides are TGTGCCAGTAGTCCACGGACAGGGGTTGAGGGTTTCTTT. It yields the protein CASSPRTGVEGFF.